The 26 T cell receptor beta chains below all came from one sample that was sequenced in a study of cytomegalovirus exposure and HLA in healthy donors. Method: immunoSEQ multiplex PCR; TCRdb's copy keeps in-frame clones and lacks some. The sample contains under 200,000 clones, roughly 89% of which appear only once. The specimen was PBMCs. These receptor sequences come from a man aged 18 to 29 in good health and CMV-seropositive.

The CDR3 coding sequence is TGTGCCAGCAGTTTGGTCGGGGGGGTGCAGTTCTTC. It codes for CASSLVGGVQFF. The genes are TRBV27 and TRBJ2-1; 8 bases are a match to TRBD2. Trimming took 3 bases from V and 12 from J; bases not matched to a gene: 4. Germline CDR1 MNHEY, CDR2 SMNVEV (reference sequence). The CDR3 spans 12 residues.

The chain recombines TRBV10-3 with TRBJ1-1; maybe TRBD1 (5 bases). The ends were cut back, 0 bases at V and 0 bases at J, with 8 bases in the middle. Looked up from germline, CDR1 is ENHRY and CDR2 is SYGVKD. The CDR3 loop spans 15 amino acids. The CDR3 here is CAISESRGMNTEAFF. In DNA, the CDR3 is TGTGCCATCAGTGAGTCCCGGGGGATGAACACTGAAGCTTTCTTT.

The chain combines TRBV27 with TRBJ2-7; the match to TRBD1 covers 7 bases. Germline V gene lookup returns CDR1 MNHEY and CDR2 SMNVEV (reference sequence). J was trimmed by 7 bases and V by 11 bases; bases with no gene match: 14. This CDR3 contains 13 residues. In nucleotides, the CDR3 is TGTGCCGGCGCCGGGACAGTCCTAAAGGAGCAGTACTTC. Translation: CAGAGTVLKEQYF.

The chain combines TRBV4-2 with TRBJ2-7; 12 bases line up with TRBD1. Germline V gives CDR1 LGHNA, CDR2 YNFKEQ. This CDR3 region has 17 residues. Trimming cost V 6 bases and J 5 bases; bases outside gene matches: 14. CDR3: CASSQGDRGLAVDEQYF. CDR3 coding DNA: TGTGCCAGCAGTCAGGGGGACAGGGGGCTGGCGGTCGACGAGCAGTACTTC.

V usage is TRBV19 and J usage is TRBJ1-1; D remains ambiguous. CDR3 size: 14 residues. V shed 3 bases and J shed 1 base, with 9 bases lying between them. The germline gives CDR1 LNHDA, CDR2 SQIVND (reference sequence). This CDR3 reads CASSIYATNTEAFF. The CDR3 region has the DNA TGTGCCAGTAGTATCTATGCAACGAACACTGAAGCTTTCTTT.

CDR3 DNA: TGTGCCAGCAGCTATGGGGGGGCAGGGGAAGAGACCCAGTACTTC. Protein sequence: CASSYGGAGEETQYF. V usage is TRBV4-2 and J usage is TRBJ2-5, with D perhaps TRBD2 (7 bases). The V end lost 5 bases, the J end lost 3 bases, and 16 bases lay between the germline ends. Germline V gene lookup returns CDR1 LGHNA and CDR2 YNFKEQ. This CDR3 contains 15 residues.

This chain connects TRBV5-1 to TRBJ2-3, with TRBD2 matching over 14 bases. The CDR3 sequence is 22 residues long. CDR1 SGHRS and CDR2 YFSETQ come from the germline V gene. V was clipped by 1 base and J by 1 base; unmatched bases: 17. The DNA of the CDR3 is TGCGCCAGCAGCTTGACTCATCCGGGACTAGCGGGAGAGGGGGCCCGCACAGATACGCAGTATTTT. This sequence encodes CASSLTHPGLAGEGARTDTQYF. The variable domain in full, with the rest retrieved from reference TRBV5-1 and TRBJ2-3, is KAGVTQTPRYLIKTRGQQVTLSCSPISGHRSVSWYQQTPGQGLQFLFEYFSETQRNKGNFPGRFSGRQFSNSRSEMNVSTLELGDSALYLCASSLTHPGLAGEGARTDTQYFGPGTRLTVL.

V usage is TRBV7-8 and J usage is TRBJ1-4, with 11 positions matching TRBD1. This CDR3 has 15 residues. J was trimmed by 6 bases and V by 2 bases; bases with no gene match: 2. From germline, CDR1 is SGHVS and CDR2 FQNEAQ. CDR3 amino acids: CASSLRDRGDEKLFF. The CDR3 nucleotides are TGTGCCAGCAGCTTACGGGACAGGGGGGATGAAAAACTGTTTTTT.

This clone was observed a few times. The chain combines TRBV7-9 with TRBJ1-2; the match to TRBD1 covers 9 bases. This CDR3 has 14 residues. Per germline, CDR1 SEHNR and CDR2 FQNEAQ (reference sequence). With V trimmed by 5 bases and J by 8 bases, 9 bases remained unmatched. CDR3 protein: CASSQGGTGYGYTF. The DNA for the CDR3 is TGTGCCAGCAGCCAGGGAGGGACAGGGTACGGCTACACCTTC.

The gene calls are TRBV2 and TRBJ1-1, with 7 bases that match TRBD1. Germline CDR1 and CDR2: SNHLY and FYNNEI. The CDR3 consists of 14 residues. V was pared by 6 bases and J by 1 base, with 5 bases of the junction left unmatched. The CDR3 region has the DNA TGTGCCAGCAGGGGGACAGAGGGGAACACTGAAGCTTTCTTT. Translated, it gives CASRGTEGNTEAFF.

The chain has TRBV27 and TRBJ2-1, with D perhaps TRBD2 (6 bases). This CDR3 has 14 amino acids. Trimming shortened V by 3 bases and J by 4 bases, and 10 bases separated the two germline ends. Germline-derived CDR1 and CDR2 are MNHEY and SMNVEV (reference sequence). The CDR3 DNA follows: TGTGCCAGCAGTTTGACGACTAGATACAATGAGCAGTTCTTC. The encoded protein is CASSLTTRYNEQFF.

V is TRBV15 and J is TRBJ2-2; 7 bases match TRBD2. V lost 0 bases and J lost 7; bases outside the gene matches: 14. The germline V gene has CDR1 LNHNV and CDR2 YYDKDF (reference sequence). The CDR3 sequence is 18 residues long. CDR3: CATSRDGGVRTGDGELFF. As DNA, the CDR3 is TGTGCCACCAGCAGAGATGGGGGGGTCCGGACGGGGGACGGGGAGCTGTTTTTT.

The rearrangement links TRBV4-1 to TRBJ2-3; 12 positions agree with TRBD2. Germline V gene sequence: CDR1 MGHRA, CDR2 YSYEKL. The CDR3 runs 15 residues. V shed 0 bases and J 10 bases; nucleotides not matched to a gene: 5. The CDR3 here is CASSQETSGRGAQYF. CDR3 nucleotides: TGCGCCAGCAGCCAAGAGACTAGCGGGAGAGGTGCGCAGTATTTT.

The CDR3 region has the DNA TGTGCCTGGCCTATGTTTTTTCGGGAGCAGTACTTC. Amino acids: CAWPMFFREQYF. The V and J genes are TRBV30 and TRBJ2-7; D is undetermined. There are 12 residues in the CDR3. Deletions cut 5 bases from V and 7 bases from J, with 15 bases between. The germline gives CDR1 GTSNPN, CDR2 SVGIG (reference sequence).

This clone showed up just once. The chain combines TRBV19 with TRBJ1-5; TRBD1 is a possible D gene (6 bases). The CDR3 consists of 15 residues. V was cut by 4 bases and J by 0 bases, with 10 bases left in between. Germline V gene data show CDR1 as LNHDA and CDR2 as SQIVND (reference sequence). Here the CDR3 DNA reads TGTGCCAGTAGTACAACAGGGTATAGCAATCAGCCCCAGCATTTT. This gives the protein CASSTTGYSNQPQHF.

CDR3 in amino acids: CSAFGGIYGYTF. In DNA, the CDR3 is TGCAGCGCGTTCGGGGGAATCTATGGCTACACCTTC. The genes are TRBV29-1 and TRBJ1-2; D may be TRBD1 (5 bases). V gave up 7 bases and J gave up 4 bases, with 13 bases separating them. Germline lookup yields CDR1 SQVTM and CDR2 ANQGSEA. CDR3 size: 12 residues. Full variable domain (missing parts from reference TRBV29-1 and TRBJ1-2): SAVISQKPSRDICQRGTSLTIQCQVDSQVTMMFWYRQQPGQSLTLIATANQGSEATYESGFVIDKFPISRPNLTFSTLTVSNMSPEDSSIYLCSAFGGIYGYTFGSGTRLTVV.

This rearrangement joins TRBV5-6 to TRBJ2-7, with 9 bases identical to TRBD1. The CDR3 has 14 amino acids. Germline loops: CDR1 SGHDT, CDR2 YYEEEE. V was pared by 1 base and J by 4 bases, with 3 bases of the junction left unmatched. The CDR3 spells CASSLRGTGYEQYF. CDR3 nucleotides: TGTGCCAGCAGCTTGCGGGGGACAGGGTACGAGCAGTACTTC.

The chain is built from TRBV9 and TRBJ1-1; D gene ambiguous. Germline CDR1 and CDR2: SGDLS and YYNGEE. V was cut by 4 bases and J by 6 bases, with 13 bases left in between. This CDR3 contains 13 residues. The CDR3 DNA is TGTGCCAGCAGCCCCCCTCAGGTCCCTGAAGCTTTCTTT. Amino acid sequence: CASSPPQVPEAFF.

This chain joins TRBV7-2 and TRBJ1-3; tentative D call: TRBD1 (6 bases). The CDR3 sequence is 14 residues long. V shed 5 bases and J shed 1 base, with 9 bases lying between them. CDR1 and CDR2 (germline): SGHTA, FQGNSA. CDR3 region: CASSTGSSGNTIYF. Here the CDR3 DNA reads TGTGCCAGCAGCACAGGGAGTTCTGGAAACACCATATATTTT.

The rearrangement joins TRBV29-1 to TRBJ2-5; D uncertain. V dropped 4 bases and J dropped 5 bases, with 8 bases sitting between them. From germline, CDR1 is SQVTM and CDR2 ANQGSEA. The length of the CDR3 is 11 residues. CDR3 loop: CSVAGGETQYF. CDR3 coding DNA: TGCAGCGTTGCAGGTGGGGAGACCCAGTACTTC.

This chain joins TRBV7-8 and TRBJ2-1, with D tentatively TRBD2 (5 bases). This CDR3 region has 15 residues. Trimming pared 0 bases from V and 3 bases from J, leaving 9 bases between. The germline V gene encodes CDR1 SGHVS and CDR2 FQNEAQ. The CDR3 nucleotides are TGTGCCAGCAGCTTAGCGGGAGTAGTCTACAATGAGCAGTTCTTC. Residues: CASSLAGVVYNEQFF.

The rearrangement joins TRBV5-1 to TRBJ2-5; 7 positions match TRBD2. V trimming: 0 bases; J trimming: 2 bases; junction bases outside the gene matches: 16. Germline CDR1 and CDR2: SGHRS and YFSETQ. The CDR3 sequence is 19 residues long. CDR3 sequence reads: CASSLVLGAGRVGQETQYF. DNA of the CDR3: TGCGCCAGCAGCTTGGTTCTTGGGGCGGGGAGGGTCGGTCAAGAGACCCAGTACTTC.

This chain links TRBV9 with TRBJ2-1; 7 nucleotides match TRBD2. The CDR3 has 15 amino acids. Germline-derived CDR1 and CDR2 are SGDLS and YYNGEE. The J segment lost 6 bases and the V segment lost 0 bases, leaving 6 bases of the junction unmatched. DNA of the CDR3: TGTGCCAGCAGCGTAGAGCCGACTAGCTCCAATGAGCAGTTCTTC. Its translation is CASSVEPTSSNEQFF.

This clone occurred once. This rearrangement joins TRBV19 to TRBJ2-2; the match to TRBD2 covers 7 bases. The CDR3 loop spans 17 amino acids. Germline V gene sequence: CDR1 LNHDA, CDR2 SQIVND (reference sequence). J was trimmed by 4 bases and V by 3 bases; bases with no gene match: 11. The CDR3 loop reads CASSIIGGRGGTGELFF. The CDR3 DNA sequence: TGTGCCAGTAGTATTATCGGGGGGAGAGGAGGCACCGGGGAGCTGTTTTTT.

The chain couples TRBV7-9 to TRBJ2-1; the match to TRBD1 covers 9 bases. The CDR3 consists of 15 residues. After removal of 5 bases from V and 6 bases from J, the junction contained 8 bases not matched to a gene. CDR1 and CDR2 (germline): SEHNR, FQNEAQ (reference sequence). CDR3 region: CASSLRDRDSNEQFF. The CDR3 nucleotides read TGTGCCAGCAGCCTCCGGGACAGGGACAGCAATGAGCAGTTCTTC.

The chain links TRBV19 to TRBJ2-2; 7 nucleotides match TRBD1. Germline-derived CDR1 and CDR2 are LNHDA and SQIVND (reference sequence). This CDR3 region has 14 residues. J was trimmed by 6 bases and V by 4 bases; bases with no gene match: 5. CDR3 bases: TGTGCCAGTAGTACAGGACAGGAGGCCGGGGAGCTGTTTTTT. Translated, it gives CASSTGQEAGELFF.